The 11 T cell receptor beta chains listed next were all sequenced from one sample in a study of tumor and adjacent non-tumor tissue in lung cancer (dated by TCRdb to about 2018). The library was made by multiplex PCR. Instrument on record: Illumina HiSeq 2500. Following protocols modified from ARM-PCR, the researchers constructed TCRbeta libraries through three rounds of nested PCR with primers (Table S4). The public reads were quality trimmed at Q25 with fastp and then assembled into clones with MiXCR by TCRdb, keeping productive beta chains. CDR3 protein sequences are deduplicated, and each keeps its most common genes and DNA. This sample gives about 48,000 distinct CDR3 sequences in total; 55% to 65% of them show up just once. Approximately 30% of the sample goes to the ten largest clones. RNA was extracted from bulk unsorted tissue and checked for quality with a NanoDrop ND-1000 and an Agilent 2100. Normal lung samples were distant non-tumor tissue taken more than 3 cm from the tumor edge.

The specimen sequenced was distant non-tumor lung tissue. The source of these receptors is a woman aged 70-85 years with non-small cell lung cancer.

This clonotype was seen many times. The chain recombines TRBV28 with TRBJ1-1; D is uncertain. The V and J ends lost 3 bases and 1 base respectively, with 3 bases between them. Germline lookup yields CDR1 MDHEN and CDR2 SYDVKM. The CDR3 is 12 amino acids. Written as DNA, the CDR3 is TGTGCCAGCAGTTTGTGGAACACTGAAGCTTTCTTT. The encoded protein is CASSLWNTEAFF.

In the case of this clonotype: An end of the junction does not agree with germline; a read error may underlie this. The chain has TRBV4-1 and TRBJ2-7, with 11 bases fitting TRBD1. This CDR3 region has 14 residues. Looked up from germline, CDR1 is MGHRA and CDR2 is YSYEKL. CDR3 DNA: TGTGCCAGCAGCCCCGGGACAGGGGGATACGGGCAGTACTTC. Amino acids: CASSPGTGGYGQYF.

For this clonotype: Germline and junction disagree at one end, which may indicate a read error. The J gene is TRBJ2-1, the V gene TRBV6-5; 8 bases are a match to TRBD1. The CDR3 runs 15 residues. Germline-derived CDR1 and CDR2 are MNHEY and SVGAGI. The CDR3 loop reads CVSSHGTGPNNEQFF. The CDR3 DNA reads TGTGTCAGCAGTCACGGGACAGGCCCTAACAATGAGCAGTTCTTC.

In the case of this clonotype: A junction end diverges from the germline sequence, so it may reflect a read error. This chain connects TRBV12-3 or TRBV12-4 to TRBJ1-2; the D gene is possibly TRBD1 (5 bases). This CDR3 is 15 amino acids long. CDR3 region: CVSSPNIDSNYGYTF. The CDR3 nucleotides are TGTGTCAGCAGCCCGAATATAGACAGTAACTATGGCTACACCTTC.

The V gene is TRBV6-1, the J gene TRBJ2-3; tentatively, D is TRBD1 or TRBD2 (6 bases each). This CDR3 contains 15 residues. V gave up 1 base and J gave up 11 bases, with 19 bases separating them. The germline V gene encodes CDR1 MNHNS and CDR2 SASEGT. CDR3 protein: CASSEEGGYTGMQYF. In DNA, the CDR3 is TGTGCCAGCAGTGAAGAAGGGGGGTATACAGGTATGCAGTATTTT.

The chain recombines TRBV30 with TRBJ1-2; D gene unclear. The CDR3 has 16 residues. Trimming pared 3 bases from V and 4 bases from J, leaving 21 bases between. Germline V CDR1 and CDR2: GTSNPN, SVGIG (reference sequence). The CDR3 loop reads CAWRERLTANSYGYTF. The CDR3 DNA reads as TGTGCCTGGAGAGAGAGGCTGACTGCCAACAGCTATGGCTACACCTTC.

V gene TRBV6-1 combines with J gene TRBJ1-5; the D gene is possibly TRBD1 (6 bases). CDR1 is MNHNS, CDR2 SASEGT, per germline. This CDR3 comprises 16 residues. The V end lost 9 bases, the J end lost 4 bases, and 22 bases lay between the germline ends. Written as DNA, the CDR3 is TGTGCCAGTCGGGGGGAGGACAGTGAATTAAATCAGCCCCAGCATTTT. It is translated as CASRGEDSELNQPQHF.

Concerning this clonotype: A read error may account for a junction end that differs from germline. V gene TRBV5-1 combines with J gene TRBJ1-1; tentative D call: TRBD1 (5 bases). CDR1 and CDR2 (germline): SGHRS, YFSETQ. The CDR3 contains 17 residues. The CDR3 protein is CANSTRGGTFMNTEAFF. DNA for the CDR3: TGCGCCAACAGCACCCGGGGCGGCACTTTCATGAACACTGAAGCTTTCTTT.

About this clonotype: Germline is not matched at one junction end, which may reflect a read error. The gene calls are TRBV6-1 and TRBJ1-4, with 7 bases that match TRBD1. The CDR3 runs to 16 residues. Germline-derived CDR1 and CDR2 are MNHNS and SASEGT. The CDR3 protein is CVSRPRTGPTNEKLFF. The CDR3, as DNA: TGTGTCAGCAGGCCTCGGACAGGCCCAACAAATGAAAAACTGTTTTTT.

The genes are TRBV6-1 and TRBJ2-1; D remains ambiguous. This CDR3 contains 13 residues. Germline V gene data show CDR1 as MNHNS and CDR2 as SASEGT. The CDR3 region is CVCKCPLNNEQFF. Here the CDR3 DNA reads TGTGTCTGCAAGTGTCCACTTAACAATGAGCAGTTCTTC.

A single count supports this clonotype. CDR3 DNA sequence: TGTGCCAGCAGTCCCCGGGGTAACGGGAGAGGCGAGCAGTACTTC. Translation gives CASSPRGNGRGEQYF. The chain combines TRBV12-3 or TRBV12-4 with TRBJ2-7, with D possibly matching TRBD2 (6 bases). V was clipped by 5 bases and J by 6 bases, with 20 bases between them. This CDR3 has 15 amino acids.